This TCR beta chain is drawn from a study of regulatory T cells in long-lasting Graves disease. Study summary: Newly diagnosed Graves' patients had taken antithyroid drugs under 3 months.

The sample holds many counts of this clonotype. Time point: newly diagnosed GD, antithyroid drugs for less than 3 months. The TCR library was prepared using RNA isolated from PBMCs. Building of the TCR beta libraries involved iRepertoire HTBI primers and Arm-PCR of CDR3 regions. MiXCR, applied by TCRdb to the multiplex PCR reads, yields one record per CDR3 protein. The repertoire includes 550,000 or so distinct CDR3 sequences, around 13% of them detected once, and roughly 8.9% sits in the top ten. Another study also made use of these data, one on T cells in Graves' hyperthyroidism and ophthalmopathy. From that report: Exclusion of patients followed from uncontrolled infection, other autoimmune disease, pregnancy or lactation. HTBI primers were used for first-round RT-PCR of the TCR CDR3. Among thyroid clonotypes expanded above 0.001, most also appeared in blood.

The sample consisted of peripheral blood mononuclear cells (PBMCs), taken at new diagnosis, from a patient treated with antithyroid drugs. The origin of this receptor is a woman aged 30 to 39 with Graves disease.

The CDR3, as DNA: TGTGCCAGCAGCGCAACCGGGACAGGGGCCTACAATGAGCAGTTCTTC. Protein: CASSATGTGAYNEQFF. This chain uses TRBV7-8 with TRBJ2-1, with TRBD1 matching over 10 bases. CDR1 is SGHVS, CDR2 FQNEAQ, per germline. This CDR3 has 16 residues. Trimming took 5 bases from V and 2 from J; bases not matched to a gene: 6.